The rows below give T cell receptor beta chains drawn from one sample of a study of cytomegalovirus exposure and HLA in healthy donors. TCRdb keeps only in-frame clones here, not all; method: immunoSEQ multiplex PCR. The data contain fewer than 180,000 clones, about four fifths of them singletons. Sequenced input: PBMCs. The receptors shown here come from a man aged 45 to 65 in good health and CMV-seropositive. CDR3s include the opening cysteine and the closing phenylalanine or tryptophan. Each record gives: clone size, V gene, J gene, D gene, CDR3 protein, CDR3 DNA. The D gene is left open where the match is weak. Clone size is shown for a subset of rows, as once, few, many or a class of expanded clone.

abundance: NA; v_gene: TRBV11-2; j_gene: TRBJ2-7; d_gene: NA; CDR3aa: CASSLAHYEQYF; CDR3nt: TGTGCCAGCAGCTTAGCCCACTACGAGCAGTACTTC
abundance: NA; v_gene: TRBV5-4; j_gene: TRBJ1-2; d_gene: NA; CDR3aa: CASSLVGAGYGYTF; CDR3nt: TGTGCCAGCAGCTTGGTGGGGGCGGGCTATGGCTACACCTTC
abundance: NA; v_gene: TRBV6-5; j_gene: TRBJ1-5; d_gene: TRBD1; CDR3aa: CASSYSGTGLGQPQHF; CDR3nt: TGTGCCAGCAGTTACTCGGGGACAGGGCTTGGTCAGCCCCAGCATTTT
abundance: NA; v_gene: TRBV6-5; j_gene: TRBJ2-4; d_gene: TRBD1; CDR3aa: CASSYSQGHHKNIQYF; CDR3nt: TGTGCCAGCAGTTACTCACAGGGGCACCATAAAAACATTCAGTACTTC
abundance: once; v_gene: TRBV6-5; j_gene: TRBJ2-7; d_gene: NA; CDR3aa: CASTPGLRHEQYF; CDR3nt: TGTGCCAGCACCCCCGGTCTACGCCACGAGCAGTACTTC
abundance: NA; v_gene: TRBV20-1; j_gene: TRBJ1-2; d_gene: NA; CDR3aa: CSGEGNYGYTF; CDR3nt: TGCAGCGGAGAGGGAAACTATGGCTACACCTTC
abundance: NA; v_gene: TRBV6-1; j_gene: TRBJ2-1; d_gene: TRBD2; CDR3aa: CASSVDLAGGSYNEQFF; CDR3nt: TGTGCCAGCAGTGTAGACTTGGCGGGAGGCTCCTACAATGAGCAGTTCTTC
abundance: NA; v_gene: TRBV4-2; j_gene: TRBJ2-5; d_gene: TRBD2; CDR3aa: CASSRRLATQETQYF; CDR3nt: TGTGCCAGCAGCCGAAGACTAGCGACACAAGAGACCCAGTACTTC
abundance: few; v_gene: TRBV7-9; j_gene: TRBJ2-6; d_gene: NA; CDR3aa: CASSRQEVSGANVLTF; CDR3nt: TGTGCCAGCAGCCGACAGGAGGTTTCTGGGGCCAACGTCCTGACTTTC
abundance: NA; v_gene: TRBV7-9; j_gene: TRBJ2-7; d_gene: NA; CDR3aa: CASSWDSDGEQYF; CDR3nt: TGTGCCAGCAGCTGGGACTCAGACGGCGAGCAGTACTTC
abundance: NA; v_gene: TRBV15; j_gene: TRBJ2-7; d_gene: TRBD2; CDR3aa: CATSRLAGSYEQYF; CDR3nt: TGTGCCACCAGCAGGCTAGCGGGATCCTACGAGCAGTACTTC
abundance: NA; v_gene: TRBV18; j_gene: TRBJ2-7; d_gene: NA; CDR3aa: CASSPGAVPYEQYF; CDR3nt: TGTGCCAGCTCACCAGGGGCAGTTCCCTACGAGCAGTACTTC
abundance: NA; v_gene: TRBV6-1; j_gene: TRBJ2-7; d_gene: NA; CDR3aa: CASSAIDRLSSYEQYF; CDR3nt: TGTGCCAGCAGTGCAATTGACAGGCTGAGCTCCTACGAGCAGTACTTC
abundance: NA; v_gene: TRBV30; j_gene: TRBJ2-7; d_gene: TRBD2; CDR3aa: CAWSVLGASGYEQYF; CDR3nt: TGTGCCTGGAGTGTACTAGGGGCTAGCGGGTACGAGCAGTACTTC
abundance: NA; v_gene: TRBV11-2; j_gene: TRBJ1-6; d_gene: NA; CDR3aa: CASSLVLNSPLHF; CDR3nt: TGTGCCAGCAGCTTAGTACTTAATTCACCCCTCCACTTT
abundance: NA; v_gene: TRBV4-2; j_gene: TRBJ2-7; d_gene: NA; CDR3aa: CASSQDTSDGGYEQYF; CDR3nt: TGTGCCAGCAGCCAAGATACGAGTGATGGAGGCTACGAGCAGTACTTC
abundance: few; v_gene: TRBV4-2; j_gene: TRBJ2-3; d_gene: TRBD1; CDR3aa: CASSLTRQGRDTQYF; CDR3nt: TGTGCCAGCAGCCTTACTCGACAGGGGCGAGATACGCAGTATTTT
abundance: NA; v_gene: TRBV6-1; j_gene: TRBJ2-2; d_gene: TRBD2; CDR3aa: CASSGGSGRAGTGELFF; CDR3nt: TGTGCCAGCAGTGGAGGGAGCGGGAGGGCGGGCACCGGGGAGCTGTTTTTT